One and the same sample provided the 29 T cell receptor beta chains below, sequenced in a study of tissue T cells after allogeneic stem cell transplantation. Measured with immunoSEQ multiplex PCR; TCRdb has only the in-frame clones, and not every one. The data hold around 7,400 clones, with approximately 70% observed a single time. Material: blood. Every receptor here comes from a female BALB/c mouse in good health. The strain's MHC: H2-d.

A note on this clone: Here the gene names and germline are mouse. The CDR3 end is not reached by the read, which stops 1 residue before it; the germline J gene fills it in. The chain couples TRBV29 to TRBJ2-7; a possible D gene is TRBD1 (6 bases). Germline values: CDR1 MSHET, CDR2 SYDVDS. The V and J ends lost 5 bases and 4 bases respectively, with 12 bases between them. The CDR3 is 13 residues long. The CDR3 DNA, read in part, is TGTGCTAGCAGTCGCCGGGACAAATATGAACAGTAC. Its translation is CASSRRDKYEQY. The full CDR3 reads CASSRRDKYEQYF.

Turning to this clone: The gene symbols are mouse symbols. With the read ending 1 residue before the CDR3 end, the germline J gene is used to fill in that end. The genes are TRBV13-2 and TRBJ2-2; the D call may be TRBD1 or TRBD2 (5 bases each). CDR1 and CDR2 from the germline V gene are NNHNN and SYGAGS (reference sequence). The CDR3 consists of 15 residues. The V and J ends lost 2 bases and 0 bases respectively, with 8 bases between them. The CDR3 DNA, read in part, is TGTGCCAGCGGTGACCGGGGGTCAAACACCGGGCAGCTCTAC. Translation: CASGDRGSNTGQLY. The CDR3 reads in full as CASGDRGSNTGQLYF.

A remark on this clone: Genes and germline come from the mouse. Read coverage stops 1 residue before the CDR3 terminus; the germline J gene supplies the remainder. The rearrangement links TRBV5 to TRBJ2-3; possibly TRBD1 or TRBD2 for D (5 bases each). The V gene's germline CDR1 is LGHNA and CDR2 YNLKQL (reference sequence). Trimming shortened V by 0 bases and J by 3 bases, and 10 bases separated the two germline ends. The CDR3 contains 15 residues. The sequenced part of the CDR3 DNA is TGTGCCAGCAGCCAAGATATCCGGGGGGCAGAAACGCTGTAT. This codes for CASSQDIRGAETLY. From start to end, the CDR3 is CASSQDIRGAETLYF.

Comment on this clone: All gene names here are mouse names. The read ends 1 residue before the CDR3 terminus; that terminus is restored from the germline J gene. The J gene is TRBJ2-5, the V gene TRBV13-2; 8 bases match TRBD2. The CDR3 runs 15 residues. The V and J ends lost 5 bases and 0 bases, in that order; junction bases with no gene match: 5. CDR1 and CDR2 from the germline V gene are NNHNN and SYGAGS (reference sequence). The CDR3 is CASGRAGGNQDTQYF. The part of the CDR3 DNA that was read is TGTGCCAGCGGGAGGGCTGGGGGGAACCAAGACACCCAGTAC.

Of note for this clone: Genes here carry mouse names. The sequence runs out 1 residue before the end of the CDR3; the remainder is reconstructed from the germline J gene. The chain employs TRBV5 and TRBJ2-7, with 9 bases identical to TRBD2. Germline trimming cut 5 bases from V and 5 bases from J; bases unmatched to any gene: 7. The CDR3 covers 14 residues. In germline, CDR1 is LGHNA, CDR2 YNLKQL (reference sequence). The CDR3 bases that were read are TGTGCCAGCAGCTCCCGGGACTGGGCCCATGAACAGTAC. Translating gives CASSSRDWAHEQY. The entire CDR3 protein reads CASSSRDWAHEQYF.

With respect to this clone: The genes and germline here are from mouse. The CDR3 spells CTCSAVQTNTEVFF. The CDR3 DNA, read in part, is TGCACCTGCAGTGCAGTACAGACAAACACAGAAGTCTTC. This chain connects TRBV1 to TRBJ1-1; D is unresolved. Read data end 1 residue before the CDR3 end; the end is taken from the germline J gene. The CDR3 is 14 residues long. V gave up 1 base and J gave up 0 bases, with 6 bases separating them. In germline, CDR1 is NSQYPW, CDR2 LRSPGD (reference sequence).

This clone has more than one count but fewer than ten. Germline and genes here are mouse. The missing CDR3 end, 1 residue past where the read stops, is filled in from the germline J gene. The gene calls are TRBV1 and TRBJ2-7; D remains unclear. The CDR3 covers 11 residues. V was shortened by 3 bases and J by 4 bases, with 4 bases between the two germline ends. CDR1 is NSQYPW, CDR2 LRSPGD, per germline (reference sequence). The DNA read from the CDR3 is TGCACCTGCAGTGCTAGATATGAACAGTAC. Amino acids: CTCSARYEQY. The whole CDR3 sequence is CTCSARYEQYF.

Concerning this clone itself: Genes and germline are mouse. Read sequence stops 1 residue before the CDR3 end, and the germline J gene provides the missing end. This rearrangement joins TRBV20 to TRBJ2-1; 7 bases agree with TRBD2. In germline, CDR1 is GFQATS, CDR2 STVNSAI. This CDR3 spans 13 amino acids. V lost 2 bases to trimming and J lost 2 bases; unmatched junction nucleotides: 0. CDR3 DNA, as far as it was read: TGTGGTGCTAGGACTGGGGACTATGCTGAGCAGTTC. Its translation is CGARTGDYAEQF. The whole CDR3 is CGARTGDYAEQFF.

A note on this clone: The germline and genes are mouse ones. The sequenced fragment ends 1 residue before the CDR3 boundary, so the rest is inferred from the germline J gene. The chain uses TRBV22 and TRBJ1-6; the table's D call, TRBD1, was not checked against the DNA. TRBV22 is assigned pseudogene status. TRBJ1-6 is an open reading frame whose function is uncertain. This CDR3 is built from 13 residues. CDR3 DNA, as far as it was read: TGTGCCGGCAGAGGTTCCTATAATTCGCCCCTCTAC. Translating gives CAGRGSYNSPLY. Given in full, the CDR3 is CAGRGSYNSPLYF.

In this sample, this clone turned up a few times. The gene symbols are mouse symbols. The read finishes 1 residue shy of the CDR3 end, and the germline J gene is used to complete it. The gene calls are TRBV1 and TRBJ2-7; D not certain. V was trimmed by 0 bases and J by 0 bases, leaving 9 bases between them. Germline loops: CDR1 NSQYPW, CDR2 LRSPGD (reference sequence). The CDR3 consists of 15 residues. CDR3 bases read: TGCACCTGCAGTGCAGATGGCATGAGCTCCTATGAACAGTAC. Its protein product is CTCSADGMSSYEQY. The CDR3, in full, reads CTCSADGMSSYEQYF.

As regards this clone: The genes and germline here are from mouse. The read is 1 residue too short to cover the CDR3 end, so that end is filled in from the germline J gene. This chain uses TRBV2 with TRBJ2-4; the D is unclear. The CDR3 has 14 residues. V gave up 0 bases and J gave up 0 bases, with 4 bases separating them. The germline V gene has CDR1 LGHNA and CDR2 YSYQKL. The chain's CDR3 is CASSQDPSQNTLYF. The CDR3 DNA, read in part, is TGTGCCAGCAGCCAAGATCCCAGTCAAAACACCTTGTAC.

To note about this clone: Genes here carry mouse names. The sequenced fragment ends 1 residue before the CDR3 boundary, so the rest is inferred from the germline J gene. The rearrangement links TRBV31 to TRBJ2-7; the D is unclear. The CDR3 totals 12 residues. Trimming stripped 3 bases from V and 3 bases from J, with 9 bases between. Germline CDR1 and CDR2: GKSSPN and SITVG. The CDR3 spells CAWRSQLYEQYF. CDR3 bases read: TGTGCCTGGAGATCACAACTCTATGAACAGTAC.

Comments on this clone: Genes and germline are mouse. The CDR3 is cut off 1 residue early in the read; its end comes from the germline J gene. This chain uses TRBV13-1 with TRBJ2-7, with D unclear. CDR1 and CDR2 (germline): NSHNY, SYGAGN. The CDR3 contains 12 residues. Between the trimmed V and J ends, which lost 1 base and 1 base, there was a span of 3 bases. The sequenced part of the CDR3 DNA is TGTGCCAGCAGTGATCAGTCCTATGAACAGTAC. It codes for CASSDQSYEQY. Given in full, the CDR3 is CASSDQSYEQYF.

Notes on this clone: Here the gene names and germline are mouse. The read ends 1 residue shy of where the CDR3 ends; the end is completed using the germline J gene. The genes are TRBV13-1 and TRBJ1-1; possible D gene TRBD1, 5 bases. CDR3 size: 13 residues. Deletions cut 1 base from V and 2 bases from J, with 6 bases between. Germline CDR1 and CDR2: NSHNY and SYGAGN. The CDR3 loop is CASSDQGNTEVFF. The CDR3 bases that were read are TGTGCCAGCAGTGATCAGGGTAACACAGAAGTCTTC.

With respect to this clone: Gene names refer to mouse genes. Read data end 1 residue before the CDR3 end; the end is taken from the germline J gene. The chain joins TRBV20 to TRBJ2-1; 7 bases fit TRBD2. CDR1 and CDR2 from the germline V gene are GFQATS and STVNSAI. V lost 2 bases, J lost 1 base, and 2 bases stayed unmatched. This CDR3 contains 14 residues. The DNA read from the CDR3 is TGTGGTGCTAGGTCTGGGGGAAACTATGCTGAGCAGTTC. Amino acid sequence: CGARSGGNYAEQF. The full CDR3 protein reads CGARSGGNYAEQFF. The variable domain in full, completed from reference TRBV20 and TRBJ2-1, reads GALVYQYPRRTICKSGTSMRMECQAVGFQATSVAWYRQSPQKTFELIALSTVNSAIKYEQNFTQEKFPISHPNLSFSSMTVLNAYLEDRGLYLCGARSGGNYAEQFFGPGTRLTVL.

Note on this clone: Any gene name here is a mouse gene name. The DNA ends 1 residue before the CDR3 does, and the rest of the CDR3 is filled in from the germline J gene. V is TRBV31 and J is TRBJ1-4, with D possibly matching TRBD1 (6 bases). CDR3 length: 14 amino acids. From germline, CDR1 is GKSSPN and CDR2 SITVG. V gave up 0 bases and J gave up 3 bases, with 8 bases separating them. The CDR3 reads CAWSLRGANERLFF. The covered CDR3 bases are TGTGCCTGGAGTCTAAGGGGGGCCAACGAAAGATTATTT.

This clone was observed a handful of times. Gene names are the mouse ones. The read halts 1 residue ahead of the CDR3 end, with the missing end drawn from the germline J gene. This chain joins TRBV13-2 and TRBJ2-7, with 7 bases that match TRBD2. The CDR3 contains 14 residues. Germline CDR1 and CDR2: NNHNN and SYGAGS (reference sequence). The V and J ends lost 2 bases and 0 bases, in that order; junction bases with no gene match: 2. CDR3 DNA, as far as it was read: TGTGCCAGCGGTGACTGGGGGAGCTCCTATGAACAGTAC. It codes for CASGDWGSSYEQY. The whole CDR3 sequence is CASGDWGSSYEQYF.

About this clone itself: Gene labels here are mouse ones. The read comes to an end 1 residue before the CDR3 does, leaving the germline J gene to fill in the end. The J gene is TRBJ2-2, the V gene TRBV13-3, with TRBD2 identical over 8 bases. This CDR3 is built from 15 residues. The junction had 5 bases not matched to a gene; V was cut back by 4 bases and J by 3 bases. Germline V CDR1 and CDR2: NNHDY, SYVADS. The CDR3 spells CASSPGGHDTGQLYF. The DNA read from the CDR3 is TGTGCCAGCAGTCCTGGGGGGCATGACACCGGGCAGCTCTAC.

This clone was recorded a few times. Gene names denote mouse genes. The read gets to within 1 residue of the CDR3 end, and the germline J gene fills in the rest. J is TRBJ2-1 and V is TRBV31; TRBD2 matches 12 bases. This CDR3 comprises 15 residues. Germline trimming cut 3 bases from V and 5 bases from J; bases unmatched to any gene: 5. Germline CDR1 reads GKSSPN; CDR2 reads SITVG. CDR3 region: CAWSSGTGGNAEQFF. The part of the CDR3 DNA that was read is TGTGCCTGGAGCTCAGGGACTGGGGGGAATGCTGAGCAGTTC.

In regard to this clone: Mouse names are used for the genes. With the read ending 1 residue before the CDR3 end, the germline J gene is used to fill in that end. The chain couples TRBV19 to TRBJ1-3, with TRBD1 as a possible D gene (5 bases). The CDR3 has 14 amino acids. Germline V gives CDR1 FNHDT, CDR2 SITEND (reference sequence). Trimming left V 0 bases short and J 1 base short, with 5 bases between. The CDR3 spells CASSIAGSGNTLYF. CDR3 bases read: TGTGCCAGCAGTATAGCAGGGTCTGGAAATACGCTCTAT.

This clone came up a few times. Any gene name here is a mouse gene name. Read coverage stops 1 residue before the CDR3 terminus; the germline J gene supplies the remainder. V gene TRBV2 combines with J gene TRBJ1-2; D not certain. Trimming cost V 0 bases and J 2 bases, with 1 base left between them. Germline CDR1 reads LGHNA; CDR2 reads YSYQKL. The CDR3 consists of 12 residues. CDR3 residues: CASSQDNSDYTF. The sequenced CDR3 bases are TGTGCCAGCAGCCAAGACAACTCCGACTACACC.

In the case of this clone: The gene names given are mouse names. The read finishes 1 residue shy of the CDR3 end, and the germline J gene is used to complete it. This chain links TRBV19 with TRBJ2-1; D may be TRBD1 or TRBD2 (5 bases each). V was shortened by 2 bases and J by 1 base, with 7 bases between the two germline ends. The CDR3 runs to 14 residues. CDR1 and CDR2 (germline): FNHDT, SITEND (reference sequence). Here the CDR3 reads CASSMRGNYAEQFF. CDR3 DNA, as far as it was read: TGTGCCAGCAGTATGCGGGGGAACTATGCTGAGCAGTTC.

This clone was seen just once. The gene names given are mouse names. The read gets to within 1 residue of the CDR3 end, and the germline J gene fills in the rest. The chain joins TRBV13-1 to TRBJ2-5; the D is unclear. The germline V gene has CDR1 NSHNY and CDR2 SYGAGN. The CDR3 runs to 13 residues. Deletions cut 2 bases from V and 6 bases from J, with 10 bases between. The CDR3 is CASSDRGWDTQYF. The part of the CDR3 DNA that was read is TGTGCCAGCAGTGACCGGGGTTGGGACACCCAGTAC.

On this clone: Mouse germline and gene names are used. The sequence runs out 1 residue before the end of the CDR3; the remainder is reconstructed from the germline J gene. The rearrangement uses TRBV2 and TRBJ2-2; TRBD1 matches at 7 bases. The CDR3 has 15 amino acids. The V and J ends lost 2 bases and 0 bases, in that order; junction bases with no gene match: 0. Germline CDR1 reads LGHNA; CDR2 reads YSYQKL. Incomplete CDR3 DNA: TGTGCCAGCAGCCAACAGGGGGCAAACACCGGGCAGCTCTAC. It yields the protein CASSQQGANTGQLY. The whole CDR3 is CASSQQGANTGQLYF.

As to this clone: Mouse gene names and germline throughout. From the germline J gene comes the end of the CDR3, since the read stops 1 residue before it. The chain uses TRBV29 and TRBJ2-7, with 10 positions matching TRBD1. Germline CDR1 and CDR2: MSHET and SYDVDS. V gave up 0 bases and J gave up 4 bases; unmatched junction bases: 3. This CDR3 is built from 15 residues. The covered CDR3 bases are TGTGCTAGCAGTTTATCGAGGACAGGGGGGTATGAACAGTAC. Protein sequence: CASSLSRTGGYEQY. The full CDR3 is CASSLSRTGGYEQYF.

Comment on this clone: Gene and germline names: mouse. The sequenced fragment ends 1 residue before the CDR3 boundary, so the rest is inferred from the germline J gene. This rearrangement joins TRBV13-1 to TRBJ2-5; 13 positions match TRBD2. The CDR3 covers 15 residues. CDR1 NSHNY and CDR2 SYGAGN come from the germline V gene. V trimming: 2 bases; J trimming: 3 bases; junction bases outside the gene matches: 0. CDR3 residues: CASSEGLGGQDTQYF. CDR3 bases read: TGTGCCAGCAGTGAGGGACTGGGGGGGCAAGACACCCAGTAC.

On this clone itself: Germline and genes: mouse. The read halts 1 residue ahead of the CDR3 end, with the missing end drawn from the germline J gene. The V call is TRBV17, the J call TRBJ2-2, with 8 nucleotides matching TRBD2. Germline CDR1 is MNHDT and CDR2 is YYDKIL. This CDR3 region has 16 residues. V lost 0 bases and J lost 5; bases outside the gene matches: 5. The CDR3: CASSRDPGGRTGQLYF. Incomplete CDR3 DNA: TGTGCTAGCAGTAGAGATCCGGGGGGGCGGACCGGGCAGCTCTAC.

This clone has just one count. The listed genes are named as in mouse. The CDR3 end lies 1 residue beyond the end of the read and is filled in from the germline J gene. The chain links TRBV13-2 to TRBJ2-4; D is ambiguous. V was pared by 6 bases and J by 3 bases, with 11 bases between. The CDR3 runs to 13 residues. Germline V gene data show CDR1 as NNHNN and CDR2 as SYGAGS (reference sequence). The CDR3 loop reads CASARTEQNTLYF. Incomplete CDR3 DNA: TGTGCCAGCGCCCGGACGGAGCAAAACACCTTGTAC.

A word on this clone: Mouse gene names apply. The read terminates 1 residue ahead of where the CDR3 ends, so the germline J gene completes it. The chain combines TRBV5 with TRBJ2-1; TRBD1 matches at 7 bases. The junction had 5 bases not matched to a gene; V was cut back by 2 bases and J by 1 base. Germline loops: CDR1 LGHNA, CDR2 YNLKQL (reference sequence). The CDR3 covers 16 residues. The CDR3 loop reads CASSQRQGENYAEQFF. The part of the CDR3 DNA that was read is TGTGCCAGCAGCCAAAGACAGGGCGAAAACTATGCTGAGCAGTTC.